Listed below are T cell receptor beta chains from one sample, sequenced in a study of identifying expanded T cells in peripheral blood. The assay was immunoSEQ multiplex PCR, and TCRdb's table has in-frame clones only and misses some. The sample shows about 110,000 clones, about 88% of them seen only once. Sequencing was carried out using blood. All receptors come from a person between 18 and 75 years old in good health. The CDR3 runs from the conserved cysteine through the conserved F or W. Each record gives: J gene, V gene, CDR3 protein.

>TRBJ2-1|TRBV5-4
CASSFGLAGRNEQFF
>TRBJ2-3|TRBV29-1
CSVDQGGIDTQYF
>TRBJ1-6|TRBV6-1
CASREGNGSPLHF
>TRBJ2-5|TRBV29-1
CSVELWTAQETQYF
>TRBJ2-7|TRBV28
CASRTRPGTGGYEQYF
>TRBJ1-2|TRBV7-6
CASSTGGWGRYTF
>TRBJ2-7|TRBV27
CASRGTYYEQYF
>TRBJ1-1|TRBV4-2
CASSQDMDTEAFF
>TRBJ1-3|TRBV9
CASSPQFSGNTIYF
>TRBJ2-2|TRBV5-1
CASRENTGELFF
>TRBJ1-1|TRBV28
CATKTGANTEAFF
>TRBJ2-3|TRBV29-1
CSVEDRDATDTQYF
>TRBJ2-3|TRBV20-1
CSAAPADTQYF
>TRBJ2-1|TRBV28
CASSVRGRYGEQFF
>TRBJ1-2|TRBV9
CASSVGGSANYGYTF
>TRBJ1-2|TRBV6-1
CASIPEGLPLYGYTF
>TRBJ2-7|TRBV7-9
CASSAPLAGTEQYF
>TRBJ1-2|TRBV27
CASSPVNGGRGGNYGYTF
>TRBJ2-5|TRBV6-1
CASSEGLWDRGSQETQYF
>TRBJ2-1|TRBV2
CATMGDRSDREQFF
>TRBJ1-1|TRBV5-4
CASSPTSQGAATEAFF
>TRBJ2-4|TRBV21-1
CASSKEFFGQGYF
>TRBJ2-3|TRBV27
CASSGPGQGADTQYF
>TRBJ1-2|TRBV7-9
CASTYLTGRDGYTF
>TRBJ1-5|TRBV19
CASHTPGDSNQPQHF
>TRBJ2-5|TRBV5-1
CASSLGAGDQETQYF
>TRBJ1-3|TRBV4-1
CASAPTFGSGNTIYF
>TRBJ2-1|TRBV15
CATSRPLGPYYNEQFF
>TRBJ2-2|TRBV4-2
CASSPERGAVRGELFF
>TRBJ1-4|TRBV28
CASSQMTGDEKLFF
>TRBJ2-3|TRBV7-2
CASSLAGQGGPRTDTQYF
>TRBJ1-1|TRBV6-5
CASRQRGTGNTEAFF
>TRBJ2-6|TRBV4-3
CASSQAGTSGLSGANVLTF
>TRBJ2-7|TRBV5-1
CASSLNLAGGYEQYF
>TRBJ2-2|TRBV28
CASSLRPAGELFF
>TRBJ2-2|TRBV2
CASNNQGTNTGELFF
>TRBJ2-1|TRBV2
CASSGNTGGEQFF
>TRBJ2-5|TRBV5-1
CASSSWGGPPETQYF
>TRBJ2-1|TRBV4-2
CASIPGSGTNEQFF
>TRBJ2-1|TRBV19
CASSKTSGGAFNEQFF
>TRBJ2-1|TRBV5-3
CARSLATSGRGEQFF
>TRBJ1-1|TRBV10-3
CAIRPGQGDLAFF
>TRBJ1-1|TRBV25-1
CASRNLGIEKNTEAFF
>TRBJ1-4|TRBV2
CASYMISNEKLFF
>TRBJ1-5|TRBV19
CASSIASRGASNQPQHF
>TRBJ1-2|TRBV20-1
CSAGQEYGYTF
>TRBJ2-7|TRBV10-3
CAIPARDSGPYEQYF
>TRBJ2-1|TRBV19
CASSTTGGFDNEQFF
>TRBJ1-2|TRBV18
CASSNNRGRDGYTF
>TRBJ2-3|TRBV11-1
CASRKTSGGASDTQYF
>TRBJ2-6|TRBV29-1
CSVDQNSGANVLTF
>TRBJ1-5|TRBV7-8
CASSFDGRDQPQHF
>TRBJ2-5|TRBV5-8
CASSLGVTGGGETQYF
>TRBJ1-3|TRBV29-1
CSVDWGVSGNTIYF
>TRBJ2-1|TRBV5-1
CASSLLPLAGEGNEQFF
>TRBJ2-3|TRBV9
CASSDRTPTDTQYF
>TRBJ2-5|TRBV10-1
CASSESIEETQYF